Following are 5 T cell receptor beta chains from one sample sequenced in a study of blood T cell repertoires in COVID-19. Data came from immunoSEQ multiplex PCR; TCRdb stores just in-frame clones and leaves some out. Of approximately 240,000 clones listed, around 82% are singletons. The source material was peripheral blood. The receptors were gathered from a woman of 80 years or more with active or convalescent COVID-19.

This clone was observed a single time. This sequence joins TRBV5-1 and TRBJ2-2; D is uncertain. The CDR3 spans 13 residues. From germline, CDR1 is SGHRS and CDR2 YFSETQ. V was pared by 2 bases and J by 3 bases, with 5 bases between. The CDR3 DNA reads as TGCGCCAGCAGCTTATTCGACACCGGGGAGCTGTTTTTT. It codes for CASSLFDTGELFF.

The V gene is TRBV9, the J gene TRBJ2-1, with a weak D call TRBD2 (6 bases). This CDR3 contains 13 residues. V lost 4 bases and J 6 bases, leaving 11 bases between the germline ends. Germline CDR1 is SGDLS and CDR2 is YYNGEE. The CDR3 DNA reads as TGTGCCAGCAGCCCGACTAGATTCAATGAGCAGTTCTTC. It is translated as CASSPTRFNEQFF.

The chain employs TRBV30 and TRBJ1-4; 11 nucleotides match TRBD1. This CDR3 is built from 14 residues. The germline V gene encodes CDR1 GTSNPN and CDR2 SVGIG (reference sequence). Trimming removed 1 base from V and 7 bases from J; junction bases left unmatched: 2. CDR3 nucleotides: TGTGCCTGGAGTGGGGGACAGGGGGTTGAAAAACTGTTTTTT. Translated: CAWSGGQGVEKLFF. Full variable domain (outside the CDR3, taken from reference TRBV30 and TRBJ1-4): SQTIHQWPATLVQPVGSPLSLECTVEGTSNPNLYWYRQAAGRGLQLLFYSVGIGQISSEVPQNLSASRPQDRQFILSSKKLLLSDSGFYLCAWSGGQGVEKLFFGSGTQLSVL.

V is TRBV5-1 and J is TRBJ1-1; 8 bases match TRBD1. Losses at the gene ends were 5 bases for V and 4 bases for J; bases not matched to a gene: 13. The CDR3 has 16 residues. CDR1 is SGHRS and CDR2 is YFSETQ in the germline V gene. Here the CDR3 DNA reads TGCGCCAGCAGTCATATATTAGGGACAGGCAGCACTGAAGCTTTCTTT. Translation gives CASSHILGTGSTEAFF. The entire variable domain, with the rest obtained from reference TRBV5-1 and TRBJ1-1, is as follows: KAGVTQTPRYLIKTRGQQVTLSCSPISGHRSVSWYQQTPGQGLQFLFEYFSETQRNKGNFPGRFSGRQFSNSRSEMNVSTLELGDSALYLCASSHILGTGSTEAFFGQGTRLTVV.

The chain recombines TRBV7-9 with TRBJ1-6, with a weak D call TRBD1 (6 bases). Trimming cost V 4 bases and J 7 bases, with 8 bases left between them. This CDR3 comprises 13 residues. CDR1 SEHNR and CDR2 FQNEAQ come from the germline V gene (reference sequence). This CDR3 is CASSSGTNSPLHF. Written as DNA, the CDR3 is TGTGCCAGCAGCTCCGGGACAAATTCACCCCTCCACTTT.